Shown below are 27 T cell receptor beta chains from a single sample sequenced in a study of blood T cell repertoires in COVID-19. Clones were sequenced by immunoSEQ multiplex PCR, and TCRdb holds only the in-frame ones, with some missing. The profile shows about 120,000 clones, roughly 87% of them singletons. Sequenced input: peripheral blood. The receptors come from a man older than 75 with acute or convalescent COVID-19.

The rearrangement uses TRBV5-6 and TRBJ1-1, with a weak D call TRBD1 (5 bases). This CDR3 is built from 13 residues. In germline, CDR1 is SGHDT, CDR2 YYEEEE. V gave up 4 bases and J gave up 4 bases, with 11 bases separating them. CDR3 residues: CASSRDFSTEAFF. The CDR3 DNA is TGTGCCAGCAGCCGGGACTTCAGCACTGAAGCTTTCTTT. Together with reference TRBV5-6 and TRBJ1-1, the CDR3 gives the full variable domain: DAGVTQSPTHLIKTRGQQVTLRCSPKSGHDTVSWYQQALGQGPQFIFQYYEEEERQRGNFPDRFSGHQFPNYSSELNVNALLLGDSALYLCASSRDFSTEAFFGQGTRLTVV.

This sequence joins TRBV19 and TRBJ1-2; no clear D gene. Germline V gene lookup returns CDR1 LNHDA and CDR2 SQIVND (reference sequence). Trimming took 7 bases from V and 8 from J, leaving 20 bases between them. This CDR3 comprises 14 residues. CDR3 protein: CASTRGQLERGYTF. The CDR3 coding sequence is TGTGCCAGTACCCGAGGGCAACTCGAGAGAGGCTACACCTTC.

This chain uses TRBV5-1 with TRBJ1-1, with D possibly matching TRBD1 (5 bases). Germline V CDR1 and CDR2: SGHRS, YFSETQ. Trimming removed 4 bases at V and 2 bases at J, with 12 bases between. The CDR3 totals 14 residues. CDR3 sequence (DNA): TGCGCCAGCAGCATTTCGACAGCTAACACTGAAGCTTTCTTT. This gives the protein CASSISTANTEAFF.

J is TRBJ2-1 and V is TRBV2; 7 bases are a match to TRBD1. The trim removed 8 bases at V and 1 base at J, leaving 8 bases unmatched. The CDR3 covers 15 residues. Per germline, CDR1 SNHLY and CDR2 FYNNEI. CDR3 nucleotide sequence: TGTGCCAGCCTTACCCCGGGACAGTCCTACAATGAGCAGTTCTTC. It specifies CASLTPGQSYNEQFF.

The V call is TRBV2, the J call TRBJ1-1, with a possible D match to TRBD1 (5 bases). Germline assignment: CDR1 SNHLY and CDR2 FYNNEI. Trimming left V 10 bases short and J 1 base short, with 13 bases between. CDR3 length: 13 amino acids. In DNA form, the CDR3 reads TGTGCCAACCGGAGGGGCGGGAACACTGAAGCTTTCTTT. Translation gives CANRRGGNTEAFF.

The count of this clone is one. V gene TRBV7-2 combines with J gene TRBJ1-1, with 7 nucleotides matching TRBD1. The germline V gene encodes CDR1 SGHTA and CDR2 FQGNSA. V trimming: 5 bases; J trimming: 3 bases; junction bases outside the gene matches: 6. The CDR3 consists of 14 residues. CDR3: CASSLGQAYTEAFF. CDR3 nucleotides: TGTGCCAGCAGCCTCGGACAGGCCTACACTGAAGCTTTCTTT.

This chain links TRBV2 with TRBJ2-1; a possible D gene is TRBD1 (6 bases). Per the germline V gene, CDR1 is SNHLY and CDR2 is FYNNEI. Trimming removed 6 bases at V and 3 bases at J, with 15 bases between. This CDR3 has 15 amino acids. The CDR3 DNA sequence: TGTGCCAGCAGCGTAAACCGGGACAACTACAATGAGCAGTTCTTC. It encodes CASSVNRDNYNEQFF. Using reference TRBV2 and TRBJ2-1 for the parts outside the CDR3, the full variable domain is EPEVTQTPSHQVTQMGQEVILRCVPISNHLYFYWYRQILGQKVEFLVSFYNNEISEKSEIFDDQFSVERPDGSNFTLKIRSTKLEDSAMYFCASSVNRDNYNEQFFGPGTRLTVL.

J is TRBJ2-1 and V is TRBV12-3 or TRBV12-4; D is possibly TRBD2 (7 bases). The V and J ends lost 10 bases and 6 bases respectively, with 16 bases between them. CDR3 length: 13 amino acids. CDR3: CAIRGGGPNEQFF. CDR3 DNA: TGTGCCATCAGAGGGGGAGGGCCCAATGAGCAGTTCTTC.

The sample holds one count of this clone. V is TRBV6-5 and J is TRBJ1-5; D may be TRBD1 (6 bases). Trimming shortened V by 3 bases and J by 2 bases, and 8 bases separated the two germline ends. The CDR3 totals 14 residues. The germline gives CDR1 MNHEY, CDR2 SVGAGI. Here the CDR3 reads CASSYRTGNQPQHF. For the CDR3, the DNA is TGTGCCAGCAGTTATAGGACAGGCAATCAGCCCCAGCATTTT.

This chain uses TRBV7-9 with TRBJ2-4; 7 positions match TRBD1. Germline V lookup: CDR1 SEHNR, CDR2 FQNEAQ (reference sequence). The CDR3 length is 15 residues. The V and J ends lost 2 bases and 8 bases, in that order; junction bases with no gene match: 9. The CDR3 DNA follows: TGTGCCAGCAGCTTATTATTGATGCAGGGGGACATTCAGTACTTC. Protein sequence: CASSLLLMQGDIQYF.

V and J are TRBV24-1 and TRBJ1-6; 7 nucleotides agree with TRBD1. The CDR3 has 14 amino acids. Germline V lookup: CDR1 KGHDR, CDR2 SFDVKD. Trimming removed 7 bases from V and 5 bases from J; junction bases left unmatched: 4. In DNA, the CDR3 is TGTGCCACCAGAGGGACAGCAGATAATTCACCCCTCCACTTT. Amino acid sequence: CATRGTADNSPLHF.

The chain joins TRBV29-1 to TRBJ1-4, with TRBD1 identical over 10 bases. V lost 6 bases and J lost 7; bases outside the gene matches: 8. The CDR3 has 14 amino acids. CDR1 is SQVTM and CDR2 is ANQGSEA in the germline V gene. CDR3 amino acids: CSVRPGQGSEKLFF. CDR3 nucleotides: TGCAGCGTCCGCCCGGGACAGGGGAGTGAAAAACTGTTTTTT.

The chain links TRBV14 to TRBJ2-7; 10 bases are a match to TRBD1. Germline CDR1 reads SGHDN; CDR2 reads FVKESK. V was clipped by 1 base and J by 5 bases; unmatched bases: 2. This CDR3 spans 14 amino acids. CDR3 coding DNA: TGTGCCAGCAGCCAAGGACAGGGGGCGGACGAGCAGTACTTC. Protein sequence: CASSQGQGADEQYF.

The chain carries TRBV3-1 (or the pseudogene TRBV3-2) and TRBJ2-3; no definite D call. This CDR3 spans 14 amino acids. Between the trimmed V and J ends, which lost 8 bases and 4 bases, there was a span of 16 bases. Germline lookup yields CDR1 LGHDT and CDR2 YNNKEL (reference sequence). The CDR3 region is CASSHWASPDTQYF. DNA for the CDR3: TGTGCCAGCTCCCACTGGGCCTCCCCAGATACGCAGTATTTT.

CDR3 amino acids: CAWSAISGTSGSGRINEQFF. The CDR3 region has the DNA TGTGCCTGGAGTGCGATTTCCGGGACTAGCGGGAGTGGACGGATCAATGAGCAGTTCTTC. The chain is built from TRBV30 and TRBJ2-1; TRBD2 matches at 14 bases. With V trimmed by 1 base and J by 6 bases, 17 bases remained unmatched. This CDR3 comprises 20 residues. Germline CDR1 reads GTSNPN; CDR2 reads SVGIG (reference sequence).

In this sample, this clone turned up a few times. V is TRBV5-5 and J is TRBJ1-2; 8 positions agree with TRBD1. The CDR3 sequence is 14 residues long. J lost 7 bases, V lost 0 bases, and 5 bases had no gene match. CDR1 is SGHKS, CDR2 YYEKEE, per germline (reference sequence). CDR3 sequence reads: CASSLARGQVGYTF. CDR3 coding DNA: TGTGCCAGCAGCTTGGCCAGGGGGCAGGTTGGCTACACCTTC.

The chain is built from TRBV5-1 and TRBJ1-6; no reliable D call. Trimming took 4 bases from V and 3 from J, leaving 11 bases between them. This CDR3 is built from 15 residues. The germline gives CDR1 SGHRS, CDR2 YFSETQ. CDR3 amino acids: CASSETLNYNSPLHF. CDR3 DNA: TGCGCCAGCAGCGAGACACTGAACTATAATTCACCCCTCCACTTT.

The rearrangement links TRBV24-1 to TRBJ2-5, with a weak D call TRBD2 (6 bases). Trimming stripped 5 bases from V and 7 bases from J, with 16 bases between. CDR1 and CDR2 (germline): KGHDR, SFDVKD. This CDR3 is built from 14 residues. The CDR3 sequence: CATSVAGTEGTQYF. The CDR3 nucleotides read TGTGCCACCAGTGTTGCCGGGACGGAGGGGACCCAGTACTTC.

This clone was picked up a small number of times. The gene calls are TRBV3-1 (or the pseudogene TRBV3-2) and TRBJ1-5; TRBD1 matches 7 bases. Germline V gene lookup returns CDR1 LGHDT and CDR2 YNNKEL (reference sequence). V was clipped by 5 bases and J by 2 bases; unmatched bases: 6. The CDR3 totals 15 residues. The CDR3 loop is CASSKGAQGNQPQHF. The CDR3 DNA sequence: TGTGCCAGCAGCAAGGGGGCCCAAGGCAATCAGCCCCAGCATTTT.

The chain employs TRBV5-4 and TRBJ2-3, with TRBD2 matching 7 bases. Trimming cost V 0 bases and J 4 bases; bases outside gene matches: 11. Germline loops: CDR1 SGHNT, CDR2 YYREEE (reference sequence). The CDR3 has 17 residues. The CDR3 coding sequence is TGTGCCAGCAGCTTGGGAGGTAGCGGGCGAGGCCCAGATACGCAGTATTTT. Translating gives CASSLGGSGRGPDTQYF. Filled out from reference TRBV5-4 and TRBJ2-3, the complete variable domain reads ETGVTQSPTHLIKTRGQQVTLRCSSQSGHNTVSWYQQALGQGPQFIFQYYREEENGRGNFPPRFSGLQFPNYSSELNVNALELDDSALYLCASSLGGSGRGPDTQYFGPGTRLTVL.

The CDR3 bases are TGTGCCAGCAGTGAATATCCGGGACTAGTGGAAGAGACCCAGTACTTC. Protein: CASSEYPGLVEETQYF. The rearrangement uses TRBV25-1 and TRBJ2-5; 8 bases align to TRBD2. The J segment lost 3 bases and the V segment lost 0 bases, leaving 6 bases of the junction unmatched. Germline values: CDR1 MGHDK, CDR2 SYGVNS. The CDR3 spans 16 residues.

The rearrangement links TRBV18 to TRBJ1-1, with D unclear. V was pared by 0 bases and J by 1 base, with 9 bases between. CDR1 is KGHSH and CDR2 is LQKENI in the germline V gene. This CDR3 comprises 15 residues. The CDR3 region has the DNA TGTGCCAGCTCACCACCCAGCAGAGGGAACACTGAAGCTTTCTTT. The encoded protein is CASSPPSRGNTEAFF. The full variable domain, in which reference TRBV18 and TRBJ1-1 provide the parts outside the CDR3, is NAGVMQNPRHLVRRRGQEARLRCSPMKGHSHVYWYRQLPEEGLKFMVYLQKENIIDESGMPKERFSAEFPKEGPSILRIQQVVRGDSAAYFCASSPPSRGNTEAFFGQGTRLTVV.

This clone was observed once. V gene TRBV6-5 combines with J gene TRBJ2-5; D might be TRBD2 (6 bases). The length of the CDR3 is 14 residues. Germline V gene data show CDR1 as MNHEY and CDR2 as SVGAGI. Deletions cut 6 bases from V and 5 bases from J, with 16 bases between. The CDR3 loop is CASSRGRPGETQYF. In DNA form, the CDR3 reads TGTGCCAGCAGCCGAGGGAGGCCAGGGGAGACCCAGTACTTC.

The J gene is TRBJ1-2, the V gene TRBV6-1, with D maybe TRBD1 (5 bases). The CDR3 spans 16 residues. The V end lost 2 bases, the J end lost 4 bases, and 17 bases lay between the germline ends. The germline gives CDR1 MNHNS, CDR2 SASEGT. The CDR3 loop reads CASSESFVGGAYGYTF. CDR3 DNA: TGTGCCAGCAGTGAATCGTTCGTGGGGGGAGCCTATGGCTACACCTTC.

The chain combines TRBV10-3 with TRBJ2-2, with D possibly being TRBD2 (5 bases). CDR1 and CDR2 from the germline V gene are ENHRY and SYGVKD. This CDR3 is 14 amino acids long. Trimming pared 0 bases from V and 6 bases from J, leaving 8 bases between. CDR3 residues: CAISESIASGELFF. The CDR3 DNA is TGTGCCATCAGTGAGTCGATAGCGTCCGGGGAGCTGTTTTTT.

The chain recombines TRBV7-9 with TRBJ2-1; D call uncertain. This CDR3 is built from 12 residues. Germline CDR1 is SEHNR and CDR2 is FQNEAQ (reference sequence). The V gene lost 4 bases and the J gene lost 10 bases, with 11 bases spanning the gap. The CDR3 DNA reads as TGTGCCAGCAGCTCCCGGGTAGTAGAGCAGTTCTTC. This encodes CASSSRVVEQFF.

Only one count was recorded for this clone. The rearrangement links TRBV11-2 to TRBJ1-2; D perhaps matches TRBD1 (6 bases). Looked up from germline, CDR1 is SGHAT and CDR2 is FQNNGV. V was cut by 6 bases and J by 0 bases, with 23 bases left in between. This CDR3 region has 18 residues. This chain's CDR3 is CASRDTPGQGKSNYGYTF. In DNA form, the CDR3 reads TGTGCCAGCAGGGATACCCCGGGACAAGGGAAGTCTAACTATGGCTACACCTTC.